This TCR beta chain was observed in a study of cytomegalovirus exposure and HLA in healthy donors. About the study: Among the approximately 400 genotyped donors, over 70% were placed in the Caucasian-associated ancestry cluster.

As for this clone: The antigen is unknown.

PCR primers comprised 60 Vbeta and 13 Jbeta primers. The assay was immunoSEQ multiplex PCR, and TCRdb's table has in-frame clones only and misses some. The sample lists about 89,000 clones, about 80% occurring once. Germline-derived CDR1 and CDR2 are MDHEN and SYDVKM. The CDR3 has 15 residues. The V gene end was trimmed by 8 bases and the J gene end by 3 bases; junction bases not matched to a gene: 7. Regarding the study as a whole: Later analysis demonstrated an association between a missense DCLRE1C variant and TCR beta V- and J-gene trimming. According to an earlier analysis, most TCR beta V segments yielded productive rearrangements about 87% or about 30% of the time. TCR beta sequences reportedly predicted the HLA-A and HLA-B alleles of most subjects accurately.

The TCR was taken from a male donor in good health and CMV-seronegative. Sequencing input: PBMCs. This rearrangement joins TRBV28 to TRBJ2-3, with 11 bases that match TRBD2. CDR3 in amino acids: CASDSGRASTDTQYF. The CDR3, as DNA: TGTGCCAGCGATAGCGGGAGGGCCAGTACAGATACGCAGTATTTT.